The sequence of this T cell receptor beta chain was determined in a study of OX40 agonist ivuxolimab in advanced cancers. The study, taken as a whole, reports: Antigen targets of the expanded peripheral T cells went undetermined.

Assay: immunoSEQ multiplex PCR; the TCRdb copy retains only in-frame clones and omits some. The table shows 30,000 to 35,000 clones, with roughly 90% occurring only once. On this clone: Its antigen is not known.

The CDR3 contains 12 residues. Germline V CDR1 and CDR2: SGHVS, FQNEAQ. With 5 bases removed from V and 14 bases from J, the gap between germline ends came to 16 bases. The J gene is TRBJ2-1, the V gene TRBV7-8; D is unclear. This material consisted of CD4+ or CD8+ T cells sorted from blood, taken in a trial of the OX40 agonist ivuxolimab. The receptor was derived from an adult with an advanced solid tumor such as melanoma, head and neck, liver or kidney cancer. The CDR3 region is CASSPTQDKEFF. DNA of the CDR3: TGTGCCAGCAGCCCGACACAAGATAAGGAGTTCTTC.